A single sample is the source of the 2 T cell receptor beta chains below, sequenced in a study of CD8 T cells in ankylosing spondylitis. TCRdb processed the 5' RACE reads anew with MiXCR; each CDR3 protein has one entry. This sample carries about 240,000 distinct CDR3 sequences, roughly 10% of them seen once, and the ten largest clones take less than 8%. Sequencing was done on a sample of blood, either unsorted or a sorted T cell fraction (not recorded which). These receptors all stem from a male donor with ankylosing spondylitis or in good health (not recorded which).

The sample holds many counts of this clonotype. The chain carries TRBV12-3 or TRBV12-4 and TRBJ2-3; 7 bases line up with TRBD2. The V gene end was trimmed by 8 bases and the J gene end by 3 bases; junction bases not matched to a gene: 5. CDR3 length equals 13 residues. CDR3 in amino acids: CASDGGGTDTQYF. For the CDR3, the DNA is TGTGCCAGCGACGGCGGGGGAACAGATACGCAGTATTTT.

The chain couples TRBV2 to TRBJ2-1, with TRBD1 matching over 9 bases. J gave up 2 bases and V 5 bases, and 7 bases lay outside the gene matches. This CDR3 has 16 residues. Germline V gives CDR1 SNHLY, CDR2 FYNNEI. This CDR3 reads CASSLRQGEAYNEQFF. CDR3 nucleotides: TGTGCCAGCAGTTTACGACAGGGGGAGGCCTACAATGAGCAGTTCTTC.